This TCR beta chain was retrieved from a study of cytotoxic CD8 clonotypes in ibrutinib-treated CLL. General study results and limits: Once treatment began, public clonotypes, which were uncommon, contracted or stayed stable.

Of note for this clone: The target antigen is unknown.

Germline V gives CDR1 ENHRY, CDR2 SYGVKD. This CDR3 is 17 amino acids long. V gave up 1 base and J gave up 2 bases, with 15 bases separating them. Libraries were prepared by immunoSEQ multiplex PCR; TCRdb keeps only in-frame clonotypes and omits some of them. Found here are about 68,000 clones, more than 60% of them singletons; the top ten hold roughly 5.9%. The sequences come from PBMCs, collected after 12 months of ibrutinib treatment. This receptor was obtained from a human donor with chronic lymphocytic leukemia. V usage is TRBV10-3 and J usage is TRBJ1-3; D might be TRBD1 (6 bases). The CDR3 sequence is CAISELHRDLAGNTIYF. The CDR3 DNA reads TGTGCCATCAGTGAGTTACACAGGGATTTAGCTGGAAACACCATATATTTT.